This T cell receptor beta chain is drawn from a study of response to subunit inactivated influenza vaccine. Study-wide points: The authors offered the suggestion that each seasonal influenza vaccination recruits few new T cells.

This clonotype was counted at least ten times. Its antigen is not known. This CDR3 is 12 amino acids long. V gave up 2 bases and J gave up 7 bases, with 11 bases separating them. Germline CDR1 and CDR2: GTSNPN and SVGIG (reference sequence). TCRdb fed the RT-PCR reads into MiXCR, producing one record per CDR3 protein. The table has about 650,000 distinct CDR3 sequences, around a sixth seen once. The clonotype comes from a man aged 45-65 years who received an inactivated influenza vaccine. The source was PBMCs from blood, collected less than 13 days after vaccination. The rearrangement joins TRBV30 to TRBJ1-1; D gene ambiguous. CDR3 in amino acids: CAWSLTGYEAFF. The CDR3 region has the DNA TGTGCCTGGAGTTTAACGGGGTATGAAGCTTTCTTT. Full variable domain (outside the CDR3, taken from reference TRBV30 and TRBJ1-1): SQTIHQWPATLVQPVGSPLSLECTVEGTSNPNLYWYRQAAGRGLQLLFYSVGIGQISSEVPQNLSASRPQDRQFILSSKKLLLSDSGFYLCAWSLTGYEAFFGQGTRLTVV.